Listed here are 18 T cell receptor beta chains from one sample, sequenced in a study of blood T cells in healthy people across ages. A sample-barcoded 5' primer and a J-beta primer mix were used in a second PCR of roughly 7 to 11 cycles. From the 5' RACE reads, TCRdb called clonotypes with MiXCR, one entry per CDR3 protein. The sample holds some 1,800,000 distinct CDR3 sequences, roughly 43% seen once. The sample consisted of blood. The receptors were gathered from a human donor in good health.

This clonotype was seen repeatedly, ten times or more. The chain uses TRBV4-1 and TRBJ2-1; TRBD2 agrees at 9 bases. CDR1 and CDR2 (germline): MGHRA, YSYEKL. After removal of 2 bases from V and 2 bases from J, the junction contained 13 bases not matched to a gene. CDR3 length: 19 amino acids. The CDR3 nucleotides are TGCGCCAGCAGCCAACCTACCAGGACTAGCGTCAAGGCCTACAATGAGCAGTTCTTC. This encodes CASSQPTRTSVKAYNEQFF.

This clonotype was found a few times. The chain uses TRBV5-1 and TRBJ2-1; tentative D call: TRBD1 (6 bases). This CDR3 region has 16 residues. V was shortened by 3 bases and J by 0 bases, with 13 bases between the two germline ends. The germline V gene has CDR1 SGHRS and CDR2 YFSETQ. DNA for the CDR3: TGCGCCAGCAGCTACCAAACAGGGAGCTCCTACAATGAGCAGTTCTTC. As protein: CASSYQTGSSYNEQFF.

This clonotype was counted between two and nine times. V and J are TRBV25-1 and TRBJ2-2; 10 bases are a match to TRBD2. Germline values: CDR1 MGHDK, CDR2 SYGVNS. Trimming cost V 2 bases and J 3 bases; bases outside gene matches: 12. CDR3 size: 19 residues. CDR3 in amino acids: CASSESSGGFSIHTGELFF. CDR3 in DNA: TGTGCCAGCAGTGAAAGTAGCGGGGGGTTCTCAATACACACCGGGGAGCTGTTTTTT.

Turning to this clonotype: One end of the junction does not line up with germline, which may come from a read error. CDR3 coding DNA: TGCAGCGCTACACAGGGCTCATCCTACGAGCAGTACTTC. As protein: CSATQGSSYEQYF. The V and J genes are TRBV20-1 and TRBJ2-7; D may be TRBD1 (6 bases). In germline, CDR1 is DFQATT, CDR2 SNEGSKA (reference sequence). This CDR3 comprises 13 residues.

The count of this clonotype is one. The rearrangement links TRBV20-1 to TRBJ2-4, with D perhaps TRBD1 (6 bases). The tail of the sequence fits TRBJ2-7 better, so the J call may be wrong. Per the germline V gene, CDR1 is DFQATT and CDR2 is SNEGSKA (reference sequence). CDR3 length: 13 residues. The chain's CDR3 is CSADTGHWDEQYF. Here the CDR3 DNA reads TGCAGTGCTGATACAGGGCACTGGGACGAGCAGTACTTC.

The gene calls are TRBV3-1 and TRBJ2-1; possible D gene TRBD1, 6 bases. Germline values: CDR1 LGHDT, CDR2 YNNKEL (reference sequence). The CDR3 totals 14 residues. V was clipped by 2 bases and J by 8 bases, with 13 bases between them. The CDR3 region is CASSQTGQRDEQFF. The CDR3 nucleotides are TGTGCCAGCAGCCAAACAGGGCAGCGTGATGAGCAGTTCTTC.

CDR3 coding DNA: TGCGCCAGCAAGACCTACGGACGGGGTGCCGATGGCTACACCTTC. Encoded protein: CASKTYGRGADGYTF. The rearrangement joins TRBV4-1 to TRBJ1-2; D not certain. This CDR3 is 15 amino acids long. Germline CDR1 and CDR2: MGHRA and YSYEKL. Trimming took off 7 bases at V and 6 bases at J, with 21 bases between the two ends.

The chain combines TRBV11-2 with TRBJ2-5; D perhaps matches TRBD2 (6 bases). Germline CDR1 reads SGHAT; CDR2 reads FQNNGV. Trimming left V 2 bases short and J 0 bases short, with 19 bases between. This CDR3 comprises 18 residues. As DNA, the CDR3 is TGTGCCAGCAGCTTACGGGGGACCAATCGGGTCTACCAAGAGACCCAGTACTTC. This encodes CASSLRGTNRVYQETQYF.

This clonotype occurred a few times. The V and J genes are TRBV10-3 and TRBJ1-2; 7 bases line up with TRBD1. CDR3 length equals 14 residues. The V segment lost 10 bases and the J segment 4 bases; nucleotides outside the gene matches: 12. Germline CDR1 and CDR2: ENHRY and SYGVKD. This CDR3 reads CATGGQDRAYGYTF. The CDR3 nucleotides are TGTGCCACCGGGGGTCAAGACAGGGCCTATGGCTACACCTTC.

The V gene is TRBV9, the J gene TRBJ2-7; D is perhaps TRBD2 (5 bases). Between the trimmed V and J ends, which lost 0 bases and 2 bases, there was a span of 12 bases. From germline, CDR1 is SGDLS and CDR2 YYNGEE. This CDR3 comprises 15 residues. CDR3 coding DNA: TGTGCCAGCAGCGTAGAGCTAGCTTCTACCTACGAGCAGTACTTC. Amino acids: CASSVELASTYEQYF. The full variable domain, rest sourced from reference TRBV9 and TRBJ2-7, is DSGVTQTPKHLITATGQRVTLRCSPRSGDLSVYWYQQSLDQGLQFLIQYYNGEERAKGNILERFSAQQFPDLHSELNLSSLELGDSALYFCASSVELASTYEQYFGPGTRLTVT.

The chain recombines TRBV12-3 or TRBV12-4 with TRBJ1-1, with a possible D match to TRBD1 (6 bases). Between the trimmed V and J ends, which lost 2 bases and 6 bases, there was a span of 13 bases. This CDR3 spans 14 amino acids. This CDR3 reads CASSLRGLGSEAFF. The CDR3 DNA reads TGTGCCAGCAGTTTACGGGGGCTTGGGTCTGAAGCTTTCTTT.

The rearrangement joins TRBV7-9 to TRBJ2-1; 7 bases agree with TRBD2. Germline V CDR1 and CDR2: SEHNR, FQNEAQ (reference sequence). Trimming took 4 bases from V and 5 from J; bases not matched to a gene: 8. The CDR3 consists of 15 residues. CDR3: CASSSAPAGNNEQFF. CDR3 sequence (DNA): TGTGCCAGCAGCTCGGCTCCAGCGGGGAACAATGAGCAGTTCTTC.

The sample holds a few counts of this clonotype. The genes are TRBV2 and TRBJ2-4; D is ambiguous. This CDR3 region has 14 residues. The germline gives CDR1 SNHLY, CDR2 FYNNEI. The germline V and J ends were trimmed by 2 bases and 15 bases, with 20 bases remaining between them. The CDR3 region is CASSEYPSVGFRYF. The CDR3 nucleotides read TGTGCCAGCAGTGAATATCCCTCCGTGGGATTCCGGTACTTC.

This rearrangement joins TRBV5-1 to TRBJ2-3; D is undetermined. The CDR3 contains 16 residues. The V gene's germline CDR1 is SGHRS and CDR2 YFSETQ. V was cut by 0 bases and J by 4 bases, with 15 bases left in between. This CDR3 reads CASSLGVNRAADTQYF. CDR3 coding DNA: TGCGCCAGCAGCTTGGGGGTCAACCGGGCAGCAGATACGCAGTATTTT. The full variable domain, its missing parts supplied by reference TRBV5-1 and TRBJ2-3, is KAGVTQTPRYLIKTRGQQVTLSCSPISGHRSVSWYQQTPGQGLQFLFEYFSETQRNKGNFPGRFSGRQFSNSRSEMNVSTLELGDSALYLCASSLGVNRAADTQYFGPGTRLTVL.

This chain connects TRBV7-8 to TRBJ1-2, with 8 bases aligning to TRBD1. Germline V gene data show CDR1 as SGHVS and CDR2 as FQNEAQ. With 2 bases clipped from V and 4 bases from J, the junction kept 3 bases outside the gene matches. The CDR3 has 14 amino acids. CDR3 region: CASSLQGAPYGYTF. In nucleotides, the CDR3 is TGTGCCAGCAGCTTACAGGGGGCCCCCTATGGCTACACCTTC.

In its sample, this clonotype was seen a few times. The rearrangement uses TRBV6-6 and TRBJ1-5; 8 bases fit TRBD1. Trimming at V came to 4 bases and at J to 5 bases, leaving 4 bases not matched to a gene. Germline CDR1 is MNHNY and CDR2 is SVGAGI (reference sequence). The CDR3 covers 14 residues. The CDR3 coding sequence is TGTGCCAGCAGTTGGGACAGGTGGGATCAGCCCCAGCATTTT. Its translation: CASSWDRWDQPQHF.

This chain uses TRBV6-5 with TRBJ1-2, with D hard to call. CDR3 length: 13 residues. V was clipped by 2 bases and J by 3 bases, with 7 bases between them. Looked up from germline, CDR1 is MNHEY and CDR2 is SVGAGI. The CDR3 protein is CASSYGYHYGYTF. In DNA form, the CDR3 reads TGTGCCAGCAGTTACGGGTACCACTATGGCTACACCTTC.

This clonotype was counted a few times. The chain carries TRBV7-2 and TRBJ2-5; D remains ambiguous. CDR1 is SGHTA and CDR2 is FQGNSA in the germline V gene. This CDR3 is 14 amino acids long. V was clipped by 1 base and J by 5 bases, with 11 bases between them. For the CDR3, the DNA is TGTGCCAGCAGCTTAGTCGCTGAGAGTGAGACCCAGTACTTC. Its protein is CASSLVAESETQYF.